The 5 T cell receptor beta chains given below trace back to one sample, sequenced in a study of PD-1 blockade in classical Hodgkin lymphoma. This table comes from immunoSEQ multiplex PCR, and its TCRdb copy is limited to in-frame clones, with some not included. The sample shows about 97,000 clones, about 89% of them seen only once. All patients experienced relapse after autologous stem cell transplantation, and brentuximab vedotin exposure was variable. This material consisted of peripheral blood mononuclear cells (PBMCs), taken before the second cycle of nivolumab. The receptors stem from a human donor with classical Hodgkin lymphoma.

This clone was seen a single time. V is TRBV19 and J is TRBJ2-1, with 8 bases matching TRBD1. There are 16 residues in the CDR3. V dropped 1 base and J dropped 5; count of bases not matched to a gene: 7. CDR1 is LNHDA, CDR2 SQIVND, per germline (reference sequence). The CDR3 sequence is CASSIAGDRRNNEQFF. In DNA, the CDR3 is TGTGCCAGTAGTATAGCAGGGGACAGGAGGAACAATGAGCAGTTCTTC.

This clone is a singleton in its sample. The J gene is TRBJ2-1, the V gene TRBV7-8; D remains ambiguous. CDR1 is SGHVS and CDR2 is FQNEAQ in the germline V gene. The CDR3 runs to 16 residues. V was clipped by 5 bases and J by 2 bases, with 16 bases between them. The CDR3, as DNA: TGTGCCAGCAGCCGAGCAATCTTTTCCACCTACAATGAGCAGTTCTTC. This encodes CASSRAIFSTYNEQFF.

CDR3 amino acids: CASSVGGGTTYEQYF. CDR3 DNA sequence: TGTGCCAGCAGCGTAGGGGGGGGCACTACCTACGAGCAGTACTTC. The rearrangement joins TRBV9 to TRBJ2-7; perhaps TRBD2 as D (7 bases). Germline CDR1 SGDLS, CDR2 YYNGEE. V lost 0 bases and J lost 2, with 12 bases in between. The CDR3 is 15 residues long.

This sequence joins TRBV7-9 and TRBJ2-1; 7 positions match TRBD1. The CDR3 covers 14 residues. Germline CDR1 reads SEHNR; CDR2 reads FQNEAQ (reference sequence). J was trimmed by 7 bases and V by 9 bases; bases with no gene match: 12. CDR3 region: CASGGRQGRNEQFF. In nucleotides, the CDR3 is TGTGCCAGTGGTGGCCGACAGGGAAGGAATGAGCAGTTCTTC.

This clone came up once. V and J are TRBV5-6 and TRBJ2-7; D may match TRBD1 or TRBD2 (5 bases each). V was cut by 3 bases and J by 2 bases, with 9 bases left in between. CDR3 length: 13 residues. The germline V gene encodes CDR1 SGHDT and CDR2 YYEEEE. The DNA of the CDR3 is TGTGCCAGCAGCTCCGGGACGACCTACGAGCAGTACTTC. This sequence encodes CASSSGTTYEQYF.